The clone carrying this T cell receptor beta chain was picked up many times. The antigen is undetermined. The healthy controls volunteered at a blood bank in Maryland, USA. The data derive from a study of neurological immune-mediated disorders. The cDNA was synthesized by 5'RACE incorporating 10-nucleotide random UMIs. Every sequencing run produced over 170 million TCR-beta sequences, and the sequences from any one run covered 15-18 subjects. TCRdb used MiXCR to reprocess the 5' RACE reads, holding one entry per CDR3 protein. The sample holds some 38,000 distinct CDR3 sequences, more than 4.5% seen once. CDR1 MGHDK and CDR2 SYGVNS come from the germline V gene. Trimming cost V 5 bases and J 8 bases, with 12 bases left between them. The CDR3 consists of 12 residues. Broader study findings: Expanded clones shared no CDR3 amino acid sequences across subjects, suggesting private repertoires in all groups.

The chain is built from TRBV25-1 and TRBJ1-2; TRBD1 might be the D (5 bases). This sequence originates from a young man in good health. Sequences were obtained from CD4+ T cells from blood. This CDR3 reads CASSSGAGGYTF. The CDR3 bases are TGTGCCAGCAGTTCTGGGGCGGGAGGCTACACCTTC.